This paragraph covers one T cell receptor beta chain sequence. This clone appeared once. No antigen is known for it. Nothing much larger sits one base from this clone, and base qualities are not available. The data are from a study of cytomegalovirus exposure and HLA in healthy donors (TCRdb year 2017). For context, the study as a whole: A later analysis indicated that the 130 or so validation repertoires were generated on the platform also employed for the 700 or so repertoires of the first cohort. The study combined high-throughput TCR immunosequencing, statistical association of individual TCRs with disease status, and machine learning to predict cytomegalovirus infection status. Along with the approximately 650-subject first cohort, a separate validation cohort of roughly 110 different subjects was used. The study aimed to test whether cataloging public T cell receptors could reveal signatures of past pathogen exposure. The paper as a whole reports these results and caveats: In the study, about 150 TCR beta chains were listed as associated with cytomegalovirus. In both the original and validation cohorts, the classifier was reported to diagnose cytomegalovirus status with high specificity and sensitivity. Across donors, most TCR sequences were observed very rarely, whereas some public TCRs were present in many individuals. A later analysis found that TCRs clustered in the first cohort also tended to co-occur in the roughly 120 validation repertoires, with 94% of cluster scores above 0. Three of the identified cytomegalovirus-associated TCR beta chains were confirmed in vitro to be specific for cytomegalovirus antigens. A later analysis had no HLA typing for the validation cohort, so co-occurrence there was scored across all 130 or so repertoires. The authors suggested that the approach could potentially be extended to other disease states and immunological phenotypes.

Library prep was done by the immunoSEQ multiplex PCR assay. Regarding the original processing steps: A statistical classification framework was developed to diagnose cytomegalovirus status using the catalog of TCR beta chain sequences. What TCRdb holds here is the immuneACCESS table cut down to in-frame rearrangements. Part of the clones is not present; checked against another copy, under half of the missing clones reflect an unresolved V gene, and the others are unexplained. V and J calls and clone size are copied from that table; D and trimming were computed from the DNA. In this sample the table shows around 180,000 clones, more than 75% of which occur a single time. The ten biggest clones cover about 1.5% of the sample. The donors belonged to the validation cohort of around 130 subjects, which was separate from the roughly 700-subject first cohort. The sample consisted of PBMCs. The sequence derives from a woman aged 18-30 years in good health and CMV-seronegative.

Here is the DNA: TGTGCCAGCAGCCCAAATGTTTACGAGCAGTACTTC. This sequence encodes CASSPNVYEQYF. The rearrangement combines TRBV7-2 with TRBJ2-7; the D gene cannot be named for sure. From a lookup of the germline V gene, CDR1 and CDR2 are SGHTA and FQGNSA. Trimming takes 5 bases from V and 4 bases from J, and the germline ends sit 9 bases apart. CDR3 length: 12 amino acids, cysteine to phenylalanine. Of the read, only the CDR3 DNA is kept; its 36 bases are in frame from base 1.